The 6 T cell receptor beta chains in this list originate from one sample, sequenced in a study of OX40 agonist ivuxolimab in advanced cancers. Assay used: immunoSEQ multiplex PCR; TCRdb lists only in-frame clones, some missing. The sample consists of about 72,000 clones, about 88% of them appearing once. Material: CD4+ or CD8+ T cells sorted from blood, obtained in a trial of the OX40 agonist ivuxolimab. These receptors were collected from an adult with an advanced solid tumor such as melanoma, head and neck, liver or kidney cancer.

This clone occurred a few times. This chain joins TRBV28 and TRBJ2-7; weak D call: TRBD1 (6 bases). This CDR3 has 15 residues. Trimming left V 6 bases short and J 2 bases short, with 17 bases between. The germline V gene encodes CDR1 MDHEN and CDR2 SYDVKM. The CDR3 reads CASRTPGHRPYEQYF. CDR3 coding DNA: TGTGCCAGCAGAACTCCGGGACATCGGCCCTACGAGCAGTACTTC.

V usage is TRBV18 and J usage is TRBJ1-1; the match to TRBD1 covers 7 bases. Losses at the gene ends were 5 bases for V and 3 bases for J; bases not matched to a gene: 6. The CDR3 has 14 amino acids. Germline V gene data show CDR1 as KGHSH and CDR2 as LQKENI. The CDR3 coding sequence is TGTGCCAGCTCAACAGGGGTCCTGGACACTGAAGCTTTCTTT. This codes for CASSTGVLDTEAFF.

This rearrangement joins TRBV30 to TRBJ1-2, with D possibly being TRBD1 (5 bases). Trimming pared 0 bases from V and 6 bases from J, leaving 11 bases between. The CDR3 has 13 amino acids. Germline values: CDR1 GTSNPN, CDR2 SVGIG (reference sequence). In DNA form, the CDR3 reads TGTGCCTGGAGTGTAAGGCGGGGGGATGGCTACACCTTC. Its translation: CAWSVRRGDGYTF.

The CDR3 DNA follows: TGTGCCAGCAGTTCCTGGGCGACTCGGGAGCAGTACTTC. Translated, it gives CASSSWATREQYF. This chain uses TRBV27 with TRBJ2-7, with D hard to call. The CDR3 has 13 amino acids. Trimming took off 4 bases at V and 7 bases at J, with 14 bases between the two ends. The germline CDR1 and CDR2 sequences are MNHEY and SMNVEV (reference sequence).

The chain combines TRBV9 with TRBJ2-3, with 8 bases that match TRBD1. Per germline, CDR1 SGDLS and CDR2 YYNGEE. The CDR3 has 16 amino acids. V gave up 2 bases and J gave up 2 bases; unmatched junction bases: 7. Written as DNA, the CDR3 is TGTGCCAGCAGCGTGTCCAGGGGGCCGAACACAGATACGCAGTATTTT. Translating gives CASSVSRGPNTDTQYF.

The genes are TRBV7-2 and TRBJ2-3; no clear D. CDR3 length: 13 amino acids. From germline, CDR1 is SGHTA and CDR2 FQGNSA. V was clipped by 3 bases and J by 3 bases, with 7 bases between them. CDR3 nucleotides: TGTGCCAGCAGCTTCTCCGGGACAGATACGCAGTATTTT. It is translated as CASSFSGTDTQYF.